This TCR beta chain was observed in a study of blood T cell repertoires in COVID-19. V lost 5 bases and J 2 bases, leaving 15 bases between the germline ends. Germline CDR1 and CDR2: SQVTM and ANQGSEA. The CDR3 covers 14 residues. Libraries were prepared by immunoSEQ multiplex PCR; TCRdb keeps only in-frame clonotypes and omits some of them. Counted here are 300,000 to 350,000 clones, roughly 84% occurring once; the ten biggest clones make up approximately 0.99%. The rearrangement links TRBV29-1 to TRBJ1-1; D perhaps matches TRBD1 (6 bases). The material sequenced was PBMCs or T cells enriched from blood (not recorded which). The source of this sequence is a woman under 40 who had recovered from COVID-19. CDR3: CSVKFDRRNTEAFF. In DNA form, the CDR3 reads TGCAGCGTTAAATTTGACAGGAGAAACACTGAAGCTTTCTTT.